Here is one TCR beta chain with its context. Its antigen is not known. The entry originates in a study of early stage breast cancer tumors. Study as a whole: ER+/PR+/HER2- status applied to about 80% of the 16 invasive breast tumors. Invasive lobular carcinomas made up about 30% of the 12 ER+/PR+/HER2- tumors. Study outcomes and limitations: Tumors had approximately 2.7-fold higher T cell density than normal breast.

Sequencing used immunoSEQ multiplex PCR; TCRdb keeps in-frame clones, though not all of them. The data hold about 21,000 clones, with roughly 76% observed a single time. Germline assignment: CDR1 SGHAT and CDR2 FQNNGV. The CDR3 totals 19 residues. Trimming removed 1 base from V and 2 bases from J; junction bases left unmatched: 9. The V call is TRBV11-2, the J call TRBJ2-6, with TRBD1 identical over 9 bases. The sample comprised blood. This TCR came from a person between 55 and 70 years old with breast cancer. CDR3 amino acids: CASSLGRTGALPGANVLTF. The DNA of the CDR3 is TGTGCCAGCAGCTTAGGCCGGACAGGGGCCCTCCCTGGGGCCAACGTCCTGACTTTC.